The sequence of this T cell receptor (beta chain) was determined in a study of regulatory T cells in long-lasting Graves disease. Regarding time point: newly diagnosed GD, antithyroid drugs for less than 3 months. RNA isolated from PBMCs was used to make the TCR library. Libraries of TCR beta came from iRepertoire HTBI primers plus Arm-PCR of CDR3 regions. In TCRdb, the multiplex PCR reads were re-called with MiXCR into one record per CDR3 protein. The sample gives 580,000 or so distinct CDR3 sequences, roughly a sixth of which show up once; about 11% is in the top ten. On this clonotype itself: The antigen is undetermined.

The study's findings and limits: No thyroid tissue was studied; the work used peripheral blood only.

The V gene lost 1 base and the J gene lost 8 bases, with 6 bases spanning the gap. The CDR3 consists of 12 residues. Germline CDR1 SGHAT, CDR2 FQNNGV. The sample also formed part of further work on T cells in Graves' hyperthyroidism and ophthalmopathy.

The input for sequencing was peripheral blood mononuclear cells (PBMCs), taken at new diagnosis, from a patient treated with antithyroid drugs. The source is a man aged 18 to 30 with Graves disease. The chain has TRBV11-2 and TRBJ2-1; no definite D call. The CDR3 is CASSLVLDEQFF. The CDR3 DNA reads TGTGCCAGCAGCTTAGTTCTTGATGAGCAGTTCTTC.